This T cell receptor beta chain was profiled in a study of shared clonotypes between healthy human individuals. Study-level information: A couple of women and a few men aged 18 to 49 served as donors. Study-level points and caveats: Generally, estimated richness proved larger in naive subsets than it did in memory subsets.

Germline CDR1 reads SGHRS; CDR2 reads YFSETQ. This CDR3 comprises 17 residues. The ends lost 3 bases at V and 2 bases at J; junction bases unmatched: 7. As concerns this clone: Its antigen is currently unknown.

TCRdb's table, derived via immunoSEQ multiplex PCR, lists solely in-frame clones and lacks some. The table includes under 2,500,000 clones, approximately 96% detected once. The TCR comes from a man younger than 35 in good health. The material sequenced was naive CD4+ T cells sorted from blood. Subset given: CD45RA+ positively selected. The gene calls are TRBV5-1 and TRBJ2-7; 14 bases are a match to TRBD2. CDR3 bases: TGCGCCAGCAGCTCCGGGACTAGCGGGAGATCAGCCTACGAGCAGTACTTC. This gives the protein CASSSGTSGRSAYEQYF.